The 12 T cell receptor beta chains reported below all come from one sample, sequenced in a study of patients and donors after allogeneic stem cell transplantation. Each CDR3 protein is one row after TCRdb ran MiXCR on the RT-PCR reads. The data hold fewer than 95,000 distinct CDR3 sequences, with 5% observed a single time. The sample was blood, either unsorted or a sorted T cell fraction (not recorded which). These TCRs come from a human donor who was either an allogeneic HSCT recipient or a stem cell or donor lymphocyte infusion donor (not recorded which). It is not recorded whose cells these are; they may come from a transplant donor.

This clonotype is termed medium-sized. The chain combines TRBV5-1 with TRBJ2-2; D not resolved. Per the germline V gene, CDR1 is SGHRS and CDR2 is YFSETQ. This CDR3 contains 15 residues. V was clipped by 0 bases and J by 0 bases, with 6 bases between them. Here the CDR3 reads CASSLDLANTGELFF. CDR3 DNA: TGCGCCAGCAGCTTGGACCTAGCGAACACCGGGGAGCTGTTTTTT.

This clonotype was recorded at least ten times. CDR3 protein: CASSPERGGEQYF. CDR3 sequence (DNA): TGTGCCAGTAGCCCGGAACGTGGAGGCGAGCAGTACTTC. The rearrangement joins TRBV19 to TRBJ2-7, with a tentative D call TRBD2 (5 bases). This CDR3 comprises 13 residues. CDR1 and CDR2 from the germline V gene are LNHDA and SQIVND (reference sequence). Trimming pared 6 bases from V and 6 bases from J, leaving 15 bases between.

There are many counts of this clonotype. The rearrangement joins TRBV9 to TRBJ2-1; tentatively, D is TRBD2 (6 bases). V was trimmed by 0 bases and J by 0 bases, leaving 10 bases between them. Germline values: CDR1 SGDLS, CDR2 YYNGEE. The CDR3 totals 16 residues. CDR3 loop: CASSVVPRGSYNEQFF. CDR3 coding DNA: TGTGCCAGCAGCGTAGTCCCGCGGGGCTCCTACAATGAGCAGTTCTTC.

This clonotype occurred many times. V gene TRBV10-1 combines with J gene TRBJ2-1, with 11 bases that match TRBD1. Germline lookup yields CDR1 WNHNN and CDR2 SYGVQD (reference sequence). V trimming: 0 bases; J trimming: 7 bases; junction bases outside the gene matches: 11. This CDR3 has 18 residues. DNA for the CDR3: TGCGCCAGCAGTGAGTCATTTAATTGGACAGGGGGCTTGAATGAGCAGTTCTTC. Protein product: CASSESFNWTGGLNEQFF.

The chain is built from TRBV6-2 or TRBV6-3 and TRBJ2-7, with 8 bases fitting TRBD2. CDR1 is MNHEY and CDR2 is SVGEGT in the germline V gene. J gave up 6 bases and V 7 bases, and 5 bases lay outside the gene matches. The CDR3 sequence is 12 residues long. The CDR3 DNA is TGTGCCAGCACCTCGGGAGGGGGCGAGCAGTACTTC. It translates to CASTSGGGEQYF.

In its sample, this clonotype was seen a few times. V is TRBV18 and J is TRBJ2-7; D remains ambiguous. The CDR3 loop spans 14 amino acids. Trimming took 0 bases from V and 2 from J, leaving 8 bases between them. The germline CDR1 and CDR2 sequences are KGHSH and LQKENI. CDR3 coding DNA: TGTGCCAGCTCACCACCTGCTCGAGCCTACGAGCAGTACTTC. Translated: CASSPPARAYEQYF.

This clonotype has a count of ten or more. The CDR3: CASSLFGPALDSPLHF. As DNA, the CDR3 is TGCGCCAGCAGCTTATTCGGCCCCGCGCTGGATTCACCCCTCCACTTT. V usage is TRBV5-1 and J usage is TRBJ1-6; D unclear. Trimming stripped 2 bases from V and 8 bases from J, with 17 bases between. CDR1 is SGHRS, CDR2 YFSETQ, per germline. The CDR3 runs to 16 residues.

A few counts support this clonotype. The chain has TRBV7-3 and TRBJ1-5; the match to TRBD1 covers 7 bases. Germline V CDR1 and CDR2: SGHTA, FQGTGA. V lost 6 bases and J lost 4; bases outside the gene matches: 12. The CDR3 has 16 residues. CDR3 sequence (DNA): TGTGCCAGCAGTCGACGGCCGGGACAGTTGAATCAGCCCCAGCATTTT. Amino acids: CASSRRPGQLNQPQHF.

This clonotype was seen ten or more times. V and J are TRBV3-1 and TRBJ1-1; 7 bases are a match to TRBD1. There are 12 residues in the CDR3. The V segment lost 4 bases and the J segment 9 bases; nucleotides outside the gene matches: 5. Germline assignment: CDR1 LGHDT and CDR2 YNNKEL (reference sequence). CDR3 bases: TGTGCCAGCAGCCCCCGGGACAGCAAAGCTTTCTTT. Protein: CASSPRDSKAFF.

This clonotype showed up just a few times. The rearrangement uses TRBV19 and TRBJ2-3; D gene uncertain. Between the trimmed V and J ends, which lost 5 bases and 8 bases, there was a span of 17 bases. Per the germline V gene, CDR1 is LNHDA and CDR2 is SQIVND (reference sequence). The CDR3 covers 14 residues. The CDR3: CASSSYSTYGTQYF. The CDR3, as DNA: TGTGCCAGTAGTTCATACAGTACGTATGGTACGCAGTATTTT.

This clonotype appeared a few times. The rearrangement links TRBV5-1 to TRBJ2-7; 11 bases match TRBD2. Per the germline V gene, CDR1 is SGHRS and CDR2 is YFSETQ. The V segment lost 1 base and the J segment 6 bases; nucleotides outside the gene matches: 15. There are 18 residues in the CDR3. As DNA, the CDR3 is TGCGCCAGCAGCTTGTCTCGTAGCGGGAGGGCCGGGACCGCCGAGCAGTACTTC. This translates into CASSLSRSGRAGTAEQYF.

This clonotype was seen at least ten times. This sequence joins TRBV4-1 and TRBJ2-3, with 10 bases identical to TRBD1. Germline V gene lookup returns CDR1 MGHRA and CDR2 YSYEKL. V dropped 1 base and J dropped 6; count of bases not matched to a gene: 7. The length of the CDR3 is 16 residues. In DNA form, the CDR3 reads TGCGCCAGCAGCCAAGCCGAGACAGGGGGCTGGGATACGCAGTATTTT. It yields the protein CASSQAETGGWDTQYF.